This entry is about one TCR beta chain. Antigen: not known. These data belong to a study of shared clonotypes between healthy human individuals. Study-wide results and caveats: Naive subsets typically showed greater estimated richness than memory subsets.

The CDR3 length is 15 residues. Trimming cost V 3 bases and J 0 bases, with 11 bases left between them. Germline V gives CDR1 KGHSH, CDR2 LQKENI. The table came from immunoSEQ multiplex PCR; TCRdb's copy has only in-frame clones and leaves some out. Here the sample spans more than 1.2 million clones, approximately 98.5% being singletons. The chain combines TRBV18 with TRBJ1-1; D unresolved. The receptor was isolated from a man aged 25 to 40 in good health. The sequencing input was naive CD4+ T cells sorted from blood. Subset meaning: CD45RA+ positively selected. The DNA for the CDR3 is TGTGCCAGCTCACCCCAACAAATAATGAACACTGAAGCTTTCTTT. As protein: CASSPQQIMNTEAFF.